This is a list of T cell receptor beta chains from one sample in a study of T-cell reconstitution after alpha-beta-depleted transplantation in children. TCRdb re-called the PCR reads through MiXCR, storing one row per CDR3 protein. The profile shows approximately 93,000 distinct CDR3 sequences, roughly 8.3% of them singletons. The source material was PBMCs from the stem cell graft donor, sampled from the stem cell graft. The receptors come from a human donor who donated a stem cell graft to a child with congenital amegakaryocytic thrombocytopenia. CDR3s leave out the opening cysteine and the closing phenylalanine or tryptophan.

J gene	CDR3 length	V gene	CDR3 protein
TRBJ2-1	16	TRBV3-1	ATSQDQASGDSYNEQF
TRBJ2-1	13	TRBV5-1	ASSPSTGPYNEQF
TRBJ2-1	12	TRBV20-1	SATTVRLADEQF
TRBJ1-3	14	TRBV18	ASSPGTGGSGNTIY
TRBJ1-2	14	TRBV6-5	ASSPSKGTGGFGYT
TRBJ2-3	12	TRBV5-1	ASSLEGASDTQY
TRBJ2-1	9	TRBV19	ASSGAGEQF
TRBJ2-5	11	TRBV12-3/TRBV12-4	ASSRTGTETQY
TRBJ2-1	11	TRBV6-2/TRBV6-3	ASSYDSYNEQF
TRBJ1-2	12	TRBV7-2	ASSLPGQGHGYT
TRBJ2-1	13	TRBV6-2/TRBV6-3	ASSYSTSGTGEQF
TRBJ2-2	14	TRBV7-3	ASSSLSVENTGELF
TRBJ2-3	14	TRBV6-1	ASSEGVGQGTDTQY
TRBJ2-1	10	TRBV20-1	SAEAGFGEQF
TRBJ2-3	12	TRBV29-1	SVWGTASTDTQY
TRBJ2-3	12	TRBV5-1	ASSLNRGSDTQY
TRBJ1-2	11	TRBV2	ASSATATYGYT
TRBJ1-3	12	TRBV20-1	SARDEGNGNTIY
TRBJ1-5	15	TRBV11-2	ASSPYPSGQDDQPQH
TRBJ1-6	11	TRBV12-3/TRBV12-4	ASSSSGGSPLH
TRBJ1-1	12	TRBV5-1	ASSLEGRNTEAF
TRBJ1-5	11	TRBV6-5	ASSYALDQPQH